This T cell receptor beta chain was profiled in a study of identical twins. A universal primer binding site was introduced by template switching. The final cDNA contained unique molecular identifiers. MiXCR, run by TCRdb on the 5' RACE reads, gives a single entry per CDR3 protein. Here the sample spans 500,000 to 650,000 distinct CDR3 sequences, around 7.4% being singletons. In germline, CDR1 is KGHSH, CDR2 LQKENI. This CDR3 has 14 amino acids. V lost 2 bases to trimming and J lost 3 bases, with 11 bases between them. The table lists this clonotype with many counts. The same data also went into a second study, on yellow fever vaccine responses in identical twins.

The sample consisted of PBMCs. V is TRBV18 and J is TRBJ2-7, with D perhaps being TRBD1 or TRBD2 (5 bases each). The sequence was obtained from a woman between 18 and 29 years old in good health. The CDR3 sequence is CASSPERGGYEQYV. CDR3 DNA: TGTGCCAGCTCACCAGAGAGGGGTGGCTACGAGCAGTACGTC.